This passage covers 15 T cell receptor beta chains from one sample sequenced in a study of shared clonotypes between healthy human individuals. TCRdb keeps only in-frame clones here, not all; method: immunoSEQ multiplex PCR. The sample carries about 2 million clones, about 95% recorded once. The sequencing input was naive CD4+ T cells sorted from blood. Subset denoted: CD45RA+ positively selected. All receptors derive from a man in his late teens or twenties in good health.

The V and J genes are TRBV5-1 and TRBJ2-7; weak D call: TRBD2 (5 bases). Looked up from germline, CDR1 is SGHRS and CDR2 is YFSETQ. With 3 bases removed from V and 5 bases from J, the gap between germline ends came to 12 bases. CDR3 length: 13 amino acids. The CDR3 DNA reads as TGCGCCAGCAGCTATTGGGAGTTAGACGAGCAGTACTTC. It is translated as CASSYWELDEQYF.

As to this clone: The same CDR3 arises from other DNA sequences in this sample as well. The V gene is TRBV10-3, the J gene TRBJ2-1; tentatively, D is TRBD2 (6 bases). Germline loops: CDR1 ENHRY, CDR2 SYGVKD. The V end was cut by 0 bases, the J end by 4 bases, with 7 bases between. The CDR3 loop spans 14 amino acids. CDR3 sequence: CAISESGGYNEQFF. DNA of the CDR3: TGTGCCATCAGTGAGTCGGGGGGTTACAATGAGCAGTTCTTC.

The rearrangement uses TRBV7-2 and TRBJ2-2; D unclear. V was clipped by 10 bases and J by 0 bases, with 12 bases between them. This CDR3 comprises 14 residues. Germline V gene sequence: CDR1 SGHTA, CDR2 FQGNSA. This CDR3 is CATKSLANTGELFF. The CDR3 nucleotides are TGTGCCACCAAGTCCCTAGCGAACACCGGGGAGCTGTTTTTT.

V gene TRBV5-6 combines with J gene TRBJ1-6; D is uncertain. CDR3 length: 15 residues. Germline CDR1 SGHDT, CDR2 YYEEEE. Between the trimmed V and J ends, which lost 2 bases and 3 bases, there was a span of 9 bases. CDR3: CASSFSQLYNSPLHF. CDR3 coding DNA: TGTGCCAGCAGCTTTTCCCAGCTCTATAATTCACCCCTCCACTTT.

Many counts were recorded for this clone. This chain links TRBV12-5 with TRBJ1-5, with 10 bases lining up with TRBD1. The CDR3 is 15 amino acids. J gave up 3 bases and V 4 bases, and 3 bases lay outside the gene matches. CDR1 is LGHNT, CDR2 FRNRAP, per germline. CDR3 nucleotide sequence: TGTGCTAGTGGTTCGGGACAGGGGACCAATCAGCCCCAGCATTTT. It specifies CASGSGQGTNQPQHF. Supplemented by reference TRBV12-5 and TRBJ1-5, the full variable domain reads DARVTQTPRHKVTEMGQEVTMRCQPILGHNTVFWYRQTMMQGLELLAYFRNRAPLDDSGMPKDRFSAEMPDATLATLKIQPSEPRDSAVYFCASGSGQGTNQPQHFGDGTRLSIL.

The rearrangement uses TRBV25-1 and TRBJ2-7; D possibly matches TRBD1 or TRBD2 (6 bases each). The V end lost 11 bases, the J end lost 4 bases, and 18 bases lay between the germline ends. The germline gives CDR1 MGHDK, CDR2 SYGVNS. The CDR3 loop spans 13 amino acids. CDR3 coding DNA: TGTGCCGCCCAAGGGGGGCTTCATTACGAGCAGTACTTC. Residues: CAAQGGLHYEQYF.

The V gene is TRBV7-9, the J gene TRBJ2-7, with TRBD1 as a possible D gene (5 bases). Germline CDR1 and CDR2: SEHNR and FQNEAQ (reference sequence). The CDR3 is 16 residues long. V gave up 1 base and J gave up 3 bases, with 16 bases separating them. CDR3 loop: CASSLVTPGRGYEQYF. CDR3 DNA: TGTGCCAGCAGCTTAGTAACCCCAGGGCGCGGCTACGAGCAGTACTTC.

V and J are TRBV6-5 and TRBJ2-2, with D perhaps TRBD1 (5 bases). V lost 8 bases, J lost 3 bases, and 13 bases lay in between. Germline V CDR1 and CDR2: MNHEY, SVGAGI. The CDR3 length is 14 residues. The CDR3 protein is CASASGLYTGELFF. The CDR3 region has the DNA TGTGCCAGCGCCTCAGGGTTATACACCGGGGAGCTGTTTTTT.

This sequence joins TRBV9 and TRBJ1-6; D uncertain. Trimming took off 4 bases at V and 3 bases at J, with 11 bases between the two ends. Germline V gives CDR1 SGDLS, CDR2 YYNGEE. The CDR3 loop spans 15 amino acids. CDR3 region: CASSPKGNYNSPLHF. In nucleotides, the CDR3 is TGTGCCAGCAGCCCGAAAGGCAACTATAATTCACCCCTCCACTTT.

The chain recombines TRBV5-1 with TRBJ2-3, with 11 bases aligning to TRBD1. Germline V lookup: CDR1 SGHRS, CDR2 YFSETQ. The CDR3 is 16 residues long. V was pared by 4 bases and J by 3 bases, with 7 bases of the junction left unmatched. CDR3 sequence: CASSEADRGHTDTQYF. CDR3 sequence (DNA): TGCGCCAGCAGCGAGGCGGACAGGGGGCATACAGATACGCAGTATTTT.

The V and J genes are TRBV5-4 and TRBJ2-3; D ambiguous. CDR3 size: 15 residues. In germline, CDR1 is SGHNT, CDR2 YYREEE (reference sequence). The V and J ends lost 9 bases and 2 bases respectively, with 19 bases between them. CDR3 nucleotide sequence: TGTGCCATCCGGATAGCCAGAACCCCCACAGATACGCAGTATTTT. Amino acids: CAIRIARTPTDTQYF.

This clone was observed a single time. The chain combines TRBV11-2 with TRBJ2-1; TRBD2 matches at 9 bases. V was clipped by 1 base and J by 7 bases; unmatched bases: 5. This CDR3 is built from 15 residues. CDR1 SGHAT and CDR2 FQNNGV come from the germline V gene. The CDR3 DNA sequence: TGTGCCAGCAGCTTAGGGGCTAGCGGGACTAATGAGCAGTTCTTC. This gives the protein CASSLGASGTNEQFF. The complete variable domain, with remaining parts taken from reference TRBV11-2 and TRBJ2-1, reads EAGVAQSPRYKIIEKRQSVAFWCNPISGHATLYWYQQILGQGPKLLIQFQNNGVVDDSQLPKDRFSAERLKGVDSTLKIQPAKLEDSAVYLCASSLGASGTNEQFFGPGTRLTVL.

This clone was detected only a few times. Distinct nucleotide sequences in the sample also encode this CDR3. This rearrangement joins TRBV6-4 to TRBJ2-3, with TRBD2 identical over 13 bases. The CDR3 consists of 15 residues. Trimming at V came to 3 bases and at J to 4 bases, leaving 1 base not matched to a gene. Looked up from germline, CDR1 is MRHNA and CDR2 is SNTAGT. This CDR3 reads CASSELAGGPDTQYF. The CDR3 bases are TGTGCCAGCAGTGAACTAGCGGGAGGGCCAGATACGCAGTATTTT.

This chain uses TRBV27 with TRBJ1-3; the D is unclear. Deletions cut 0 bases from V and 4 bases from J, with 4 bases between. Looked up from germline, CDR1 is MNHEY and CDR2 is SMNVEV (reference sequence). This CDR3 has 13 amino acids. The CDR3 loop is CASSLSPGNTIYF. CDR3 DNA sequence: TGTGCCAGCAGTTTATCGCCCGGAAACACCATATATTTT.

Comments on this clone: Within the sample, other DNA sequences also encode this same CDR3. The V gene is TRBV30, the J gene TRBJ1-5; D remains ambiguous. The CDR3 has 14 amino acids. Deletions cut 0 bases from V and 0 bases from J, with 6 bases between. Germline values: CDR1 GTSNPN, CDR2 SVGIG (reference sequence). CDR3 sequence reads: CAWSVTYSNQPQHF. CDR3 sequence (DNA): TGTGCCTGGAGTGTAACTTATAGCAATCAGCCCCAGCATTTT.